The next 26 T cell receptor beta chains were all read from a single sample in a study of tissue T cells after allogeneic stem cell transplantation (dated 2022 in TCRdb). Library preparation employed the immunoSEQ multiplex PCR assay. TCRdb obtained this table from immuneACCESS and retained in-frame rearrangements with V and J assigned. These tables miss some clones; where compared with another copy, unresolved V genes account for less than half of the shortfall, and the remainder is unexplained. Present in this sample are 1,500 to 2,000 clones, roughly 54% of which were seen just once. Together, the top ten hold about 24% of the sample. What the time point label conveys for this sample: mouse harvest day 7 after allogeneic transplant. Mouse grafts combined 10^7 T-cell-depleted bone marrow cells with 10^6 splenic CD5+ T cells, given via tail vein injection. The source material was spleen. The receptors stem from a female BALB/c mouse given C57BL/6 T cells with graft-versus-host disease after an allogeneic hematopoietic cell transplant.

Of note for this clone: The gene names here belong to mouse. Read sequence stops 1 residue before the CDR3 end, and the germline J gene provides the missing end. The chain joins TRBV31 to TRBJ1-1; weak D call: TRBD1 (5 bases). The CDR3 covers 13 residues. Deletions cut 2 bases from V and 4 bases from J, with 11 bases between. CDR1 GKSSPN and CDR2 SITVG come from the germline V gene. The covered CDR3 bases are TGTGCCTGGAGTGAGGGGAGGGGCACAGAAGTCTTC. It encodes CAWSEGRGTEVF. The entire CDR3 reads CAWSEGRGTEVFF.

A single count supports this clone. Gene names are mouse gene names. The read comes to an end 1 residue before the CDR3 does, leaving the germline J gene to fill in the end. The chain has TRBV23 and TRBJ1-1. The CDR3 has 13 residues. Germline V CDR1 and CDR2: KGHTA, FQNQQP. The CDR3 reads CSSSQSGSTEVFF. The sequenced part of the CDR3 DNA is TGCTCCAGCAGTCAATCGGGGAGCACAGAAGTCTTC. Filled out from reference TRBV23 and TRBJ1-1, the complete variable domain reads DAAVTQKPRYLIKMKGQEAEMKCIPEKGHTAVFWYQQKQSKELKFLIYFQNQQPLDQIDMVKERFSAVCPSSSLCSLGIRTCEAEDSALYLCSSSQSGSTEVFFGKGTRLTVV.

This clone turned up a few times. Each gene name is a mouse one. The read stops 1 residue short of the end of the CDR3; the missing end is completed from the germline J gene. The chain has TRBV19 and TRBJ2-7, with 9 bases matching TRBD2. Unmatched junction bases numbered 4, after V lost 3 bases and J lost 3 bases. This CDR3 comprises 14 residues. Looked up from germline, CDR1 is FNHDT and CDR2 is SITEND (reference sequence). CDR3 protein: CASSTGTGLYEQYF. Incomplete CDR3 DNA: TGTGCCAGCAGTACCGGGACTGGGCTCTATGAACAGTAC.

In the case of this clone: Gene names follow the mouse nomenclature. The read stops 1 residue short of the end of the CDR3; the missing end is completed from the germline J gene. This chain joins TRBV15 and TRBJ2-7, with 10 bases aligning to TRBD2. The CDR3 is 14 amino acids. The V gene end was trimmed by 3 bases and the J gene end by 4 bases; junction bases not matched to a gene: 3. Germline V gene sequence: CDR1 SGHND, CDR2 FRSKSL. The CDR3 is CASSFSGGAYEQYF. Incomplete CDR3 DNA: TGTGCCAGCAGTTTCTCTGGGGGGGCTTATGAACAGTAC. Supplemented by reference TRBV15 and TRBJ2-7, the full variable domain reads DAGVTQTPRHEVAEKGQTIILKCEPVSGHNDLFWYRQTKIQGLELLSYFRSKSLMEDGGAFKDRFKAEMLNSSFSTLKIQPTEPKDSAVYLCASSFSGGAYEQYFGPGTRLTVL.

Details on this clone: Mouse germline and gene names are used. The CDR3 extends 1 residue past the end of the read, so its final part is completed from the germline J gene. Other DNA sequences within the sample encode an identical CDR3. J is TRBJ1-6 and V is TRBV3; D is undetermined. TRBJ1-6 belongs to the ORF category, with a function that is uncertain. CDR1 and CDR2 (germline): SNHLY, FYNGKV (reference sequence). Trimming left V 1 base short and J 10 bases short, with 11 bases between. This CDR3 has 14 residues. Incomplete CDR3 DNA: TGTGCCAGCAGCTTAGACAGAGGAGGGTCGCCCCTCTAC. It yields the protein CASSLDRGGSPLY. The full CDR3 sequence reads CASSLDRGGSPLYF.

Concerning this clone: Genes here carry mouse names. CDR3 in amino acids: CASSPGQYEQYF. The DNA read from the CDR3 is TGTGCCAGCAGTCCGGGACAATATGAACAGTAC. The chain combines TRBV26 with TRBJ2-7, with a possible D match to TRBD1 (6 bases). The missing CDR3 end, 1 residue past where the read stops, is filled in from the germline J gene. Trimming pared 4 bases from V and 4 bases from J, leaving 8 bases between. The germline CDR1 and CDR2 sequences are KGHPV and FQNQEV (reference sequence). The CDR3 contains 12 residues.

Turning to this clone: The listed genes are named as in mouse. The sequenced fragment ends 1 residue before the CDR3 boundary, so the rest is inferred from the germline J gene. The chain combines TRBV19 with TRBJ1-1, with 10 bases aligning to TRBD1. The V and J ends lost 5 bases and 4 bases, in that order; junction bases with no gene match: 5. CDR1 and CDR2 (germline): FNHDT, SITEND (reference sequence). The CDR3 spans 14 residues. CDR3 DNA (partial): TGTGCCAGCAGGGGGACAGGGGCCCTCACAGAAGTCTTC. It codes for CASRGTGALTEVF. The CDR3 reads in full as CASRGTGALTEVFF.

As for this clone: Mouse names are used for the genes. The read ends 1 residue early relative to the CDR3; the germline J gene fills the gap. The chain combines TRBV31 with TRBJ2-7; 7 bases are a match to TRBD1. The CDR3 consists of 11 residues. V lost 3 bases to trimming and J lost 7 bases; unmatched junction nucleotides: 3. In germline, CDR1 is GKSSPN, CDR2 SITVG. CDR3 bases read: TGTGCCTGGAGCACAGGGGTGGAACAGTAC. Translating gives CAWSTGVEQY. The complete CDR3 sequence is CAWSTGVEQYF.

This clone came up a few times. Mouse gene names and germline throughout. The CDR3 end is not reached by the read, which stops 1 residue before it; the germline J gene fills it in. V usage is TRBV2 and J usage is TRBJ1-3; D is ambiguous. V was trimmed by 0 bases and J by 0 bases, leaving 6 bases between them. From germline, CDR1 is LGHNA and CDR2 YSYQKL. This CDR3 comprises 15 residues. CDR3 DNA (partial): TGTGCCAGCAGCCAAGACGGAGATTCTGGAAATACGCTCTAT. Its protein is CASSQDGDSGNTLY. The complete CDR3 protein is CASSQDGDSGNTLYF.

Regarding this clone: The gene names here belong to mouse. CDR3 protein: CASGDWDTQDTQYF. Incomplete CDR3 DNA: TGTGCCAGCGGTGATTGGGACACCCAAGACACCCAGTAC. This sequence joins TRBV13-2 and TRBJ2-5, with D possibly being TRBD1 (6 bases). The read falls 1 residue short of the CDR3 end, and the missing part is taken from the germline J gene. The length of the CDR3 is 14 residues. Germline V gene data show CDR1 as NNHNN and CDR2 as SYGAGS (reference sequence). V was cut by 1 base and J by 2 bases, with 8 bases left in between.

With respect to this clone: Mouse gene names apply. Sequencing ends 1 residue short of the CDR3 end; the germline J gene provides the rest. V usage is TRBV16 and J usage is TRBJ2-5; D might be TRBD2 (5 bases). The V end lost 4 bases, the J end lost 0 bases, and 11 bases lay between the germline ends. This CDR3 spans 15 amino acids. CDR1 SGHSA and CDR2 FRNQAP come from the germline V gene. CDR3: CASSYNWNNQDTQYF. CDR3 DNA, as far as it was read: TGTGCAAGCAGCTATAACTGGAATAACCAAGACACCCAGTAC.

The sample holds a few counts of this clone. These gene names are mouse names. The read gets to within 1 residue of the CDR3 end, and the germline J gene fills in the rest. The gene calls are TRBV26 and TRBJ1-4; D not resolved. CDR1 and CDR2 (germline): KGHPV, FQNQEV (reference sequence). The ends were cut back, 4 bases at V and 0 bases at J, with 9 bases in the middle. There are 15 residues in the CDR3. Incomplete CDR3 DNA: TGTGCCAGCAGTCCCACACATATTTCCAACGAAAGATTATTT. Its translation is CASSPTHISNERLF. The whole CDR3 sequence is CASSPTHISNERLFF.

Turning to this clone: Mouse gene names apply. Sequencing ends 1 residue short of the CDR3 end; the germline J gene provides the rest. This sequence joins TRBV5 and TRBJ2-2; TRBD2 matches at 9 bases. Trimming took 1 base from V and 0 from J; bases not matched to a gene: 0. The CDR3 contains 16 residues. Germline CDR1 and CDR2: LGHNA and YNLKQL (reference sequence). The sequenced CDR3 bases are TGTGCCAGCAGCCAAGCTGGGGGGGCAAACACCGGGCAGCTCTAC. The encoded protein is CASSQAGGANTGQLY. The entire CDR3 protein is CASSQAGGANTGQLYF.

In this sample, this clone turned up a few times. The listed genes are named as in mouse. The DNA ends 1 residue before the CDR3 does, and the rest of the CDR3 is filled in from the germline J gene. The chain is built from TRBV23 and TRBJ2-1; TRBD1, as called in the table, went unchecked against the DNA. Germline-derived CDR1 and CDR2 are KGHTA and FQNQQP. The CDR3 is made up of 15 amino acids. CDR3 DNA (partial): TGCTCCAGCAGTCCGGGACAGGGGAACTATGCTGAGCAGTTC. It translates to CSSSPGQGNYAEQF. In full, the CDR3 reads CSSSPGQGNYAEQFF.

Details on this clone: Here the gene names and germline are mouse. The CDR3 end is not reached by the read, which stops 1 residue before it; the germline J gene fills it in. The chain has TRBV1 and TRBJ2-1; D gene uncertain. Germline CDR1 reads NSQYPW; CDR2 reads LRSPGD (reference sequence). V was pared by 2 bases and J by 4 bases, with 3 bases between. The CDR3 is made up of 12 amino acids. Incomplete CDR3 DNA: TGCACCTGCAGTGCACAGTATGCTGAGCAGTTC. Encoded protein: CTCSAQYAEQF. From start to end, the CDR3 is CTCSAQYAEQFF. Supplemented by reference TRBV1 and TRBJ2-1, the full variable domain reads VTLLEQNPRWRLVPRGQAVNLRCILKNSQYPWMSWYQQDLQKQLQWLFTLRSPGDKEVKSLPGADYLATRVTDTELRLQVANMSQGRTLYCTCSAQYAEQFFGPGTRLTVL.

This clone has just a few counts. Mouse names are used for the genes. The CDR3 is cut off 1 residue early in the read; its end comes from the germline J gene. The genes are TRBV4 and TRBJ2-1; TRBD2 agrees at 12 bases. Germline CDR1 LGHDT, CDR2 YNNKQL (reference sequence). The V gene end was trimmed by 5 bases and the J gene end by 7 bases; junction bases not matched to a gene: 6. There are 15 residues in the CDR3. CDR3 residues: CASSKTGGARAEQFF. CDR3 bases read: TGTGCCAGCAGCAAGACTGGGGGGGCGCGGGCTGAGCAGTTC.

About this clone: Mouse gene names apply. From the germline J gene comes the end of the CDR3, since the read stops 1 residue before it. The chain couples TRBV13-1 to TRBJ1-2, with 9 bases identical to TRBD1. Germline loops: CDR1 NSHNY, CDR2 SYGAGN. This CDR3 has 15 residues. Germline trimming cut 5 bases from V and 0 bases from J; bases unmatched to any gene: 5. The CDR3: CASSVGTGTNSDYTF. The sequenced part of the CDR3 DNA is TGTGCCAGCAGCGTAGGGACAGGGACAAACTCCGACTACACC.

This clone turned up a few times. Gene names follow the mouse nomenclature. The sequence runs out 1 residue before the end of the CDR3; the remainder is reconstructed from the germline J gene. This chain uses TRBV5 with TRBJ2-2; D is unresolved. V dropped 2 bases and J dropped 1 base, with 14 bases sitting between them. CDR1 and CDR2 from the germline V gene are LGHNA and YNLKQL (reference sequence). This CDR3 has 17 residues. This chain's CDR3 is CASSQSFGLLNTGQLYF. The sequenced part of the CDR3 DNA is TGTGCCAGCAGCCAAAGCTTTGGGCTGTTAAACACCGGGCAGCTCTAC.

As to this clone: Germline and genes here are mouse. The CDR3 goes on 1 residue after the read ends, and that part is filled in from the germline J gene. This chain uses TRBV26 with TRBJ2-2; D might be TRBD1 (6 bases). The CDR3 runs to 15 residues. Germline V gene data show CDR1 as KGHPV and CDR2 as FQNQEV (reference sequence). Trimming removed 3 bases from V and 1 base from J, with 9 bases in between. CDR3 region: CASSLDRRNTGQLYF. CDR3 DNA, as far as it was read: TGTGCCAGCAGTCTAGACAGGAGAAACACCGGGCAGCTCTAC.

Concerning this clone itself: The gene symbols are mouse symbols. Coverage ceases 1 residue before the CDR3 finishes, and the germline J gene fills in the end. The chain carries TRBV26 and TRBJ1-4, with a possible D match to TRBD1 (5 bases). In germline, CDR1 is KGHPV, CDR2 FQNQEV (reference sequence). The germline V and J ends were trimmed by 5 bases and 0 bases, with 7 bases remaining between them. The CDR3 has 14 residues. The sequenced CDR3 bases are TGTGCCAGCAGTATAGGGGTTTCCAACGAAAGATTATTT. Its translation: CASSIGVSNERLF. In full, the CDR3 is CASSIGVSNERLFF.

Comments on this clone: Each gene name is a mouse one. The missing CDR3 end, 1 residue past where the read stops, is filled in from the germline J gene. This chain links TRBV31 with TRBJ2-4; 8 bases fit TRBD2. The CDR3 sequence is 12 residues long. The germline gives CDR1 GKSSPN, CDR2 SITVG. The junction had 4 bases not matched to a gene; V was cut back by 7 bases and J by 4 bases. The DNA read from the CDR3 is TGTGCCTTCCTGGGGGGAGAAAACACCTTGTAC. It translates to CAFLGGENTLY. The whole CDR3 protein is CAFLGGENTLYF. Full variable domain (missing parts from reference TRBV31 and TRBJ2-4): AQTIHQWPVAEIKAVGSPLSLGCTIKGKSSPNLYWYWQATGGTLQQLFYSITVGQVESVVQLNLSASRPKDDQFILSTEKLLLSHSGFYLCAFLGGENTLYFGAGTRLSVL.

This clone was seen a handful of times. Mouse germline and gene names are used. With the read ending 1 residue before the CDR3 end, the germline J gene is used to fill in that end. V gene TRBV17 combines with J gene TRBJ1-4, with D maybe TRBD1 (5 bases). The CDR3 covers 15 residues. Germline lookup yields CDR1 MNHDT and CDR2 YYDKIL. V was pared by 2 bases and J by 0 bases, with 7 bases between. Incomplete CDR3 DNA: TGTGCTAGCAGTAGACGGACAATTTCCAACGAAAGATTATTT. It is translated as CASSRRTISNERLF. The whole CDR3 sequence is CASSRRTISNERLFF.

This clone was seen a few times. Gene names and germline match the mouse. Read coverage stops 1 residue before the CDR3 terminus; the germline J gene supplies the remainder. The chain joins TRBV1 to TRBJ1-3, with a weak D call TRBD1 (6 bases). The germline V and J ends were trimmed by 0 bases and 4 bases, with 10 bases remaining between them. This CDR3 is 15 amino acids long. Germline CDR1 reads NSQYPW; CDR2 reads LRSPGD (reference sequence). CDR3 region: CTCSADQGTGNTLYF. CDR3 DNA, as far as it was read: TGCACCTGCAGTGCAGATCAGGGGACGGGAAATACGCTCTAT.

About this clone: The genes and germline here are from mouse. The CDR3 goes on 1 residue after the read ends, and that part is filled in from the germline J gene. The chain links TRBV13-1 to TRBJ2-3; the match to TRBD1 covers 7 bases. J lost 0 bases, V lost 3 bases, and 1 base had no gene match. The CDR3 runs to 14 residues. Per the germline V gene, CDR1 is NSHNY and CDR2 is SYGAGN. The CDR3 loop is CASSGDSSAETLYF. CDR3 DNA, as far as it was read: TGTGCCAGCAGTGGGGACAGTAGTGCAGAAACGCTGTAT.

Comments on this clone: Any gene name here is a mouse gene name. The CDR3 here is CASGLGPQNTLYF. The DNA read from the CDR3 is TGTGCCAGCGGACTGGGGCCTCAAAACACCTTGTAC. This chain links TRBV19 with TRBJ2-4; 9 bases map to TRBD2. The missing CDR3 end, 1 residue past where the read stops, is filled in from the germline J gene. The CDR3 spans 13 residues. Trimming at V came to 7 bases and at J to 2 bases, leaving 2 bases not matched to a gene. Germline assignment: CDR1 FNHDT and CDR2 SITEND (reference sequence). Based on the CDR3 plus reference TRBV19 and TRBJ2-4, the full variable domain is GGIITQTPKFLIGQEGQKLTLKCQQNFNHDTMYWYRQDSGKGLRLIYYSITENDLQKGDLSEGYDASREKKSSFSLTVTSAQKNEMAVFLCASGLGPQNTLYFGAGTRLSVL.

About this clone itself: Gene and germline names: mouse. The read terminates 1 residue ahead of where the CDR3 ends, so the germline J gene completes it. The chain couples TRBV13-1 to TRBJ2-5; D is uncertain. The germline V and J ends were trimmed by 4 bases and 0 bases, with 9 bases remaining between them. The CDR3 loop spans 14 amino acids. CDR1 and CDR2 (germline): NSHNY, SYGAGN. Incomplete CDR3 DNA: TGTGCCAGCAGTCCTGACAATAACCAAGACACCCAGTAC. Amino acid sequence: CASSPDNNQDTQY. The entire CDR3 is CASSPDNNQDTQYF.